A selection of T cell receptor beta chains follows, all from one sample in a study of OX40 agonist ivuxolimab in advanced cancers. Clones were read by immunoSEQ multiplex PCR, and TCRdb kept only the in-frame ones, dropping some. The sample includes approximately 70,000 clones, 70% to 90% seen only once; the top ten take around 0.29%. Material: CD4+ or CD8+ T cells sorted from blood, obtained in a trial of the OX40 agonist ivuxolimab. All receptors derive from an adult with an advanced solid tumor such as melanoma, head and neck, liver or kidney cancer. Both conserved end residues are part of each CDR3. The order of the fields is clone size, V gene, D gene, J gene, CDR3 DNA, CDR3 protein. D genes are given only for firm matches. Rows may omit the clone size; those that give it use once, few, many or a size class.

-	TRBV5-4	TRBD1	TRBJ1-2	TGTGCCAGCAGCCGAGACGCGGGCAGGGGGAACTATGGCTACACCTTC	CASSRDAGRGNYGYTF
-	TRBV5-8	-	TRBJ2-1	TGTGCCAGCACCTCTGAGGGGGTATTCAGCAATGAGCAGTTCTTC	CASTSEGVFSNEQFF
-	TRBV10-3	-	TRBJ1-1	TGTGCCATCAGTGGTGGGTGGGACACTGAAGCTTTCTTT	CAISGGWDTEAFF
-	TRBV5-8	TRBD1	TRBJ2-1	TGTGCCAGCAGCTTATTACAGGGGGTAACCGGCTACAATGAGCAGTTCTTC	CASSLLQGVTGYNEQFF
-	TRBV11-3	TRBD2	TRBJ2-2	TGTGCCAGCAGCTTACGTCCAATAGCGGGAGTATCGACCGGGGAGCTGTTTTTT	CASSLRPIAGVSTGELFF
-	TRBV7-9	TRBD1	TRBJ2-1	TGTGCCAGCAGCTTACAGGGACAGTTCGCTTACAATGAGCAGTTCTTC	CASSLQGQFAYNEQFF
-	TRBV7-2	-	TRBJ1-1	TGTGCCAGCAGCTTTTACGGACTGCCTGAAGCTTTCTTT	CASSFYGLPEAFF
-	TRBV2	TRBD2	TRBJ2-5	TGTGCCAGCAGTGCCCCTAGCGGGAGACGAGAGACCCAGTACTTC	CASSAPSGRRETQYF
-	TRBV5-4	-	TRBJ1-1	TGTGCCAGCAGCCCCGGGACACAGACCTTCATGAACACTGAAGCTTTCTTT	CASSPGTQTFMNTEAFF
once	TRBV6-5	TRBD2	TRBJ2-7	TGTGCCAGCAGTTACGTCGGGACTAGCGGAGCCTACGAGCAGTACTTC	CASSYVGTSGAYEQYF
once	TRBV28	-	TRBJ2-7	TGTGCCAGCAGTTTTACCTTGGGAGTCTACGAGCAGTACTTC	CASSFTLGVYEQYF
-	TRBV11-2	-	TRBJ1-2	TGTGCCAGCAGCCGGCAGGGCGGACTTAACTATGGCTACACCTTC	CASSRQGGLNYGYTF
-	TRBV5-6	-	TRBJ1-2	TGTGCCAGCAGTGCTAGGGAGGCCCGTGTCGGCTACACCTTC	CASSAREARVGYTF
-	TRBV18	TRBD1	TRBJ1-6	TGTGCCAGCTCACCACAGGGGGCAGAAAATTCACCCCTCCACTTT	CASSPQGAENSPLHF
once	TRBV27	TRBD1	TRBJ2-5	TGTGCCAGCAGTTTAAAAGGTACAGGGGGAGAGGCCCAGTACTTC	CASSLKGTGGEAQYF
-	TRBV6-6	-	TRBJ2-7	TGTGCCAGCAGTCGCCCAGGTGGTGAGGCCGAGCAGTACTTC	CASSRPGGEAEQYF